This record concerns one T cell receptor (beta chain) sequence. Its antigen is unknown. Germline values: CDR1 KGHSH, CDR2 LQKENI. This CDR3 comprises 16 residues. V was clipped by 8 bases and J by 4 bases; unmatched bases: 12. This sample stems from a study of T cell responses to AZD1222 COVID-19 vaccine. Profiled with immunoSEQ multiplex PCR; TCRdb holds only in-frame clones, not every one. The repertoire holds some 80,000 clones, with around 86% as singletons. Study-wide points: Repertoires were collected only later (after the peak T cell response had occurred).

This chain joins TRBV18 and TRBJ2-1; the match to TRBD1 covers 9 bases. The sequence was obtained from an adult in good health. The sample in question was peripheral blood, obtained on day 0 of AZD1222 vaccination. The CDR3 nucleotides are TGTGCCAGCCGTGGGACAGGGAACGCCTTTTACAATGAGCAGTTCTTC. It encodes CASRGTGNAFYNEQFF.